A single count supports the clone carrying this TCR beta chain. Antigen specificity is unknown. The PCR employed 60 Vbeta primers together with 13 Jbeta primers. Repertoires were generated with immunoSEQ multiplex PCR, while TCRdb's copy carries only in-frame clones and drops some. The repertoire consists of about 120,000 clones, with approximately 76% occurring once and the leading ten covering around 30%. The CDR3 has 13 amino acids. Losses at the gene ends were 0 bases for V and 9 bases for J; bases not matched to a gene: 2. The germline gives CDR1 SGHNT, CDR2 YENEEA. This sample stems from a study of cytomegalovirus exposure and HLA in healthy donors. Across the whole study: An earlier analysis identified 120 million or so unique TCR beta sequences in about 170 million T cells. Study-level findings and limits: A later analysis reportedly found that, within productive TCRs, an Asian-associated ancestry cluster had fewer N-insertions than the mean observed across the roughly 610 donors.

Sequencing input: PBMCs. This clonotype originated in a man aged 60-69 years in good health and CMV-seropositive. This rearrangement joins TRBV11-3 to TRBJ2-1; 7 bases are a match to TRBD1. Here the CDR3 reads CASSLERGLEQFF. The DNA for the CDR3 is TGTGCCAGCAGCTTAGAAAGGGGGCTTGAGCAGTTCTTC. Complete variable domain (other parts from reference TRBV11-3 and TRBJ2-1): EAGVVQSPRYKIIEKKQPVAFWCNPISGHNTLYWYLQNLGQGPELLIRYENEEAVDDSQLPKDRFSAERLKGVDSTLKIQPAELGDSAVYLCASSLERGLEQFFGPGTRLTVL.